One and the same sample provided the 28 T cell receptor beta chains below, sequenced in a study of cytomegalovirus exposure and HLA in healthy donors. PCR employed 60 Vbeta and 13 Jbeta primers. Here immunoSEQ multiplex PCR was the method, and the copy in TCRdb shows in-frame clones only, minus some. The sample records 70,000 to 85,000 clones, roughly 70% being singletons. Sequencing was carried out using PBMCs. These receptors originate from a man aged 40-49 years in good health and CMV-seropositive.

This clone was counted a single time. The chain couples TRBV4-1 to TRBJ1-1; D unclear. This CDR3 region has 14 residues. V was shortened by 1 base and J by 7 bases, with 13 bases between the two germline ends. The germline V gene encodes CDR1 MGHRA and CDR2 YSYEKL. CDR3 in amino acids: CASSQGSYGLEAFF. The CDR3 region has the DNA TGCGCCAGCAGCCAAGGAAGTTATGGCCTTGAAGCTTTCTTT.

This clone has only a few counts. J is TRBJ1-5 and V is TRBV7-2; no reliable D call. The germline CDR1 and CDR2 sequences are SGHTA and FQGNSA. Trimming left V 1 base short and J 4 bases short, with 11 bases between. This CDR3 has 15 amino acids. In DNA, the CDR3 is TGTGCCAGCAGCTTAGGGACTTGGGTAAATCAGCCCCAGCATTTT. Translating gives CASSLGTWVNQPQHF.

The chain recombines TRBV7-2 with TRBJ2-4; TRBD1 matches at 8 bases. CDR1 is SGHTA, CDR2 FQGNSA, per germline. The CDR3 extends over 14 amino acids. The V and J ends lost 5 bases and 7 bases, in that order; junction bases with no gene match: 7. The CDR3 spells CASSQWTGKNIQYF. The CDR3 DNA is TGTGCCAGCAGCCAATGGACAGGGAAGAACATTCAGTACTTC. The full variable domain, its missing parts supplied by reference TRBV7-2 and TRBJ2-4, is GAGVSQSPSNKVTEKGKDVELRCDPISGHTALYWYRQSLGQGLEFLIYFQGNSAPDKSGLPSDRFSAERTGGSVSTLTIQRTQQEDSAVYLCASSQWTGKNIQYFGAGTRLSVL.

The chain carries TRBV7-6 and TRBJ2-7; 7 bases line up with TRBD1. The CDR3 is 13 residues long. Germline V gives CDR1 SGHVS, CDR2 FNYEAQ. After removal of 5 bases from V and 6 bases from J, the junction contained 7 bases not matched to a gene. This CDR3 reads CASSAGQVAEQYF. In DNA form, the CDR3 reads TGTGCCAGCAGCGCCGGACAGGTAGCCGAGCAGTACTTC.

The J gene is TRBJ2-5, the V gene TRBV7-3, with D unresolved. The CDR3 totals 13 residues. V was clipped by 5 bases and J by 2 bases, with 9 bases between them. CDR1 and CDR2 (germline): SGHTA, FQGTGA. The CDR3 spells CASSADNQETQYF. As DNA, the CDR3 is TGTGCCAGCAGCGCAGATAATCAAGAGACCCAGTACTTC.

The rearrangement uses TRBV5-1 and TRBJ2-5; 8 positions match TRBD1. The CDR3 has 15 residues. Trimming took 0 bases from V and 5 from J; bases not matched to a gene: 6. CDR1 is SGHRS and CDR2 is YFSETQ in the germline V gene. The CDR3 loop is CASSLGQGPRETQYF. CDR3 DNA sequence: TGCGCCAGCAGCTTGGGACAGGGGCCAAGGGAGACCCAGTACTTC.

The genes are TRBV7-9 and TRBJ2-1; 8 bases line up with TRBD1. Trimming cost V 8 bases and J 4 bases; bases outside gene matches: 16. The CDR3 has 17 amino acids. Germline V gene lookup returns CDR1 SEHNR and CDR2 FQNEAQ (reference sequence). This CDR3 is CASSRGGGQGLYNEQFF. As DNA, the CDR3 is TGTGCCAGCTCCCGTGGGGGCGGACAGGGTTTATACAATGAGCAGTTCTTC.

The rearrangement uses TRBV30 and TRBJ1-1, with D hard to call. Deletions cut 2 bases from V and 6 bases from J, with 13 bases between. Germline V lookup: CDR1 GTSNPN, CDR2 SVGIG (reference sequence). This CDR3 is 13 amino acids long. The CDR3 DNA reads TGTGCCTGGAGTTTGAGGTTGTCGCCTGAAGCTTTCTTT. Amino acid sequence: CAWSLRLSPEAFF.

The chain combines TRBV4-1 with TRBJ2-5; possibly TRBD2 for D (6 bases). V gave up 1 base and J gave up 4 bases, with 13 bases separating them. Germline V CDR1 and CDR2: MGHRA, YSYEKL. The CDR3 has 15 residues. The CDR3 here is CASSQGGFGGETQYF. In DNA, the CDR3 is TGCGCCAGCAGCCAAGGGGGATTCGGGGGAGAGACCCAGTACTTC.

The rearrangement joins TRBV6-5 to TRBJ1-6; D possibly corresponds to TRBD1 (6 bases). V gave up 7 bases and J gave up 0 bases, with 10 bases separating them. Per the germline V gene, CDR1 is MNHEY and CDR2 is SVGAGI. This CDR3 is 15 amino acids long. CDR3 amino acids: CASKTGSSYNSPLHF. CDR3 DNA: TGTGCCAGCAAAACAGGGAGCTCCTATAATTCACCCCTCCACTTT.

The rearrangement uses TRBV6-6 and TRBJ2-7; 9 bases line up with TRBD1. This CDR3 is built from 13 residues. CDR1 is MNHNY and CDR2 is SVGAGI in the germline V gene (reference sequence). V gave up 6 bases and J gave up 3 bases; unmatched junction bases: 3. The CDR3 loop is CASRGQGFYEQYF. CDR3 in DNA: TGTGCCAGCAGGGGACAGGGCTTCTACGAGCAGTACTTC.

CDR3 nucleotides: TGTGCCAGCAGCTTGGAGAATGCGCCAGATACGCAGTATTTT. It specifies CASSLENAPDTQYF. The gene calls are TRBV5-4 and TRBJ2-3; D unresolved. The CDR3 has 14 amino acids. Deletions cut 0 bases from V and 4 bases from J, with 9 bases between. Germline V gene lookup returns CDR1 SGHNT and CDR2 YYREEE (reference sequence). Variable domain in full (rest from reference TRBV5-4 and TRBJ2-3): ETGVTQSPTHLIKTRGQQVTLRCSSQSGHNTVSWYQQALGQGPQFIFQYYREEENGRGNFPPRFSGLQFPNYSSELNVNALELDDSALYLCASSLENAPDTQYFGPGTRLTVL.

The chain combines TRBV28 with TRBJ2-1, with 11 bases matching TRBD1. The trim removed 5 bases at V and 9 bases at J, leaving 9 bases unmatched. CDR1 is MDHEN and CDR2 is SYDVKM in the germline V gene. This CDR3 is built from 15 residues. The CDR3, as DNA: TGTGCCAGCAGTCCCCGGGGGGACAGGGGGTTTGAGCAGTTCTTC. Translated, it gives CASSPRGDRGFEQFF.

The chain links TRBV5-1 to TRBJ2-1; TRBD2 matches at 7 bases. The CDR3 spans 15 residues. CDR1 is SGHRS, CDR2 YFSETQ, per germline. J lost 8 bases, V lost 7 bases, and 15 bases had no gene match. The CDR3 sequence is CASGEGAGSIDEQFF. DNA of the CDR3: TGCGCCAGCGGCGAGGGAGCGGGGAGTATCGATGAGCAGTTCTTC.

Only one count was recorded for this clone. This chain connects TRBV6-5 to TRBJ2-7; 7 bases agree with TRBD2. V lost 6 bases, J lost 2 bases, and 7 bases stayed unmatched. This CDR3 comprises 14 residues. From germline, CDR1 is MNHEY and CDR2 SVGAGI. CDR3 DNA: TGTGCCAGCAGCTCCGGACTAGGAACCTACGAGCAGTACTTC. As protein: CASSSGLGTYEQYF.

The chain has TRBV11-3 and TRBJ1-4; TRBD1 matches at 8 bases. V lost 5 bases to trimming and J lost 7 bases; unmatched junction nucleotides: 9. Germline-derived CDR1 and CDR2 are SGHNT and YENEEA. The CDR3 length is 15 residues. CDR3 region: CASSDTSTGVEKLFF. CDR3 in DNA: TGTGCCAGCAGCGATACATCGACAGGGGTTGAAAAACTGTTTTTT.

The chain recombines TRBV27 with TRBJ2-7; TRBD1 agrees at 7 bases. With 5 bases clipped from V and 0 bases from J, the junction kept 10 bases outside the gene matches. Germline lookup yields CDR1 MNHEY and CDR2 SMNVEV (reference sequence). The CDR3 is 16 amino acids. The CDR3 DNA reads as TGTGCCAGCAGTCCGGGACCTGACAGGGTCTCCTACGAGCAGTACTTC. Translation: CASSPGPDRVSYEQYF.

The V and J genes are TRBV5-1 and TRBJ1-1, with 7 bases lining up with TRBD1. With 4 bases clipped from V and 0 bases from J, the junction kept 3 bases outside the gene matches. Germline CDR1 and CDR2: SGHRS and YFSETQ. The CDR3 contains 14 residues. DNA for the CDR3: TGCGCCAGCAGCACTGGACAGGTGAACACTGAAGCTTTCTTT. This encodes CASSTGQVNTEAFF.

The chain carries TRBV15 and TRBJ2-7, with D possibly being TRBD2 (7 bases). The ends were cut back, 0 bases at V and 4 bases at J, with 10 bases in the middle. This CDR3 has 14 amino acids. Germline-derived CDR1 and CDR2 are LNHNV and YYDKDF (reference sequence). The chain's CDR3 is CATSRDRGGYEQYF. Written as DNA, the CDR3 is TGTGCCACCAGCAGAGATAGGGGGGGTTACGAGCAGTACTTC.

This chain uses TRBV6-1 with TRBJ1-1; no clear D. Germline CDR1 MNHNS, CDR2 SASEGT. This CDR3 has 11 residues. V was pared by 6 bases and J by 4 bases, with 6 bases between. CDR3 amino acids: CASRVSTEAFF. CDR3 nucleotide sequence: TGTGCCAGCAGGGTCAGCACTGAAGCTTTCTTT.

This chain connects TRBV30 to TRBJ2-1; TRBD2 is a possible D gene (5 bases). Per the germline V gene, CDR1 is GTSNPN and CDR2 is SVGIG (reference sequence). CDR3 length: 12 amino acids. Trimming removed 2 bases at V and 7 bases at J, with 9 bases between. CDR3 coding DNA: TGTGCCTGGAGTACTAGTCGGAATGAGCAGTTCTTC. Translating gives CAWSTSRNEQFF.

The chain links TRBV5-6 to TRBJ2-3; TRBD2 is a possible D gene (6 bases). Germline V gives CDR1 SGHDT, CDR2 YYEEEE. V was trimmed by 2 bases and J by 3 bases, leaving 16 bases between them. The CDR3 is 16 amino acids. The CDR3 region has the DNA TGTGCCAGCAGCTTTGCACCAGCGGGCGATACAGATACGCAGTATTTT. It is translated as CASSFAPAGDTDTQYF.

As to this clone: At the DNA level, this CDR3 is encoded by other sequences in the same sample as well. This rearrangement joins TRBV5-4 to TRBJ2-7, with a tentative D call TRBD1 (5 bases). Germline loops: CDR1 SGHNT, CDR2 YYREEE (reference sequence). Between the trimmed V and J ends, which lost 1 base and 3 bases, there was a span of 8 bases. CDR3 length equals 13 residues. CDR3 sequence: CASSLQGSYEQYF. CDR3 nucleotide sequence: TGTGCCAGCAGCTTGCAGGGTAGCTACGAGCAGTACTTC.

The CDR3: CSVAILGGGAAFF. CDR3 bases: TGCAGCGTCGCAATACTTGGGGGGGGTGCCGCTTTCTTT. The chain is built from TRBV29-1 and TRBJ1-1; a weak D match, TRBD1 (5 bases). The CDR3 loop spans 13 amino acids. CDR1 is SQVTM, CDR2 ANQGSEA, per germline. V was clipped by 6 bases and J by 11 bases, with 22 bases between them.

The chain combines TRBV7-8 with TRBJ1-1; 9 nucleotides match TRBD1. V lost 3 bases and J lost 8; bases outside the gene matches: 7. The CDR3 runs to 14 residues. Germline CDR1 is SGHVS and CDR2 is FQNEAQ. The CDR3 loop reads CASSFSQGAREAFF. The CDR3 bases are TGTGCCAGCAGCTTTTCACAGGGGGCTAGGGAAGCTTTCTTT.

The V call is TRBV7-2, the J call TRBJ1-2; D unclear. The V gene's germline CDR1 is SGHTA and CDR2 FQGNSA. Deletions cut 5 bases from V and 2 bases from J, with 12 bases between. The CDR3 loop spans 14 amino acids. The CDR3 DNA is TGTGCCAGCAGCCGCTCGGGAGGCAACTATGGCTACACCTTC. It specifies CASSRSGGNYGYTF.

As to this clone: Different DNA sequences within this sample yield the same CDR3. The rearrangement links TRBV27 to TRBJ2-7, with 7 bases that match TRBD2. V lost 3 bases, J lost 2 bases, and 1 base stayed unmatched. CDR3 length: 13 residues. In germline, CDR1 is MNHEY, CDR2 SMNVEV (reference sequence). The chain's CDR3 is CASSFRGAYEQYF. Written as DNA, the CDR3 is TGTGCCAGCAGTTTCCGGGGGGCCTACGAGCAGTACTTC.

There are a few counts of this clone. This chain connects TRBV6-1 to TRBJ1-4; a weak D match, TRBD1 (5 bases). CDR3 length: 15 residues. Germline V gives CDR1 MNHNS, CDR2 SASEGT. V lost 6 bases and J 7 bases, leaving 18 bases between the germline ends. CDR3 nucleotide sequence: TGTGCCAGCAGCATAGCCGGGGACTCCAGTGAAAAACTGTTTTTT. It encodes CASSIAGDSSEKLFF.